This paragraph reports one TCR beta chain. Its antigen remains unidentified. Sequencing used immunoSEQ multiplex PCR; TCRdb keeps in-frame clones, though not all of them. The sample consists of around 66,000 clones, approximately 97% of them appearing once. Looked up from germline, CDR1 is MNHNY and CDR2 is SVGAGI (reference sequence). The V end was cut by 6 bases, the J end by 0 bases, with 5 bases between. The CDR3 extends over 12 amino acids. This record comes from a study of cytomegalovirus exposure and HLA in healthy donors. Whole-study findings and limits: Testing in vitro showed a few CMV-associated chains specific for CMV antigens. Some TCR beta chains (roughly 150 of them) were listed as cytomegalovirus-associated. For most TCR sequences rarity was the rule, although some public TCRs occurred in many donors. Reports showed the classifier diagnosing cytomegalovirus status with high specificity and sensitivity.

This clonotype originated in a woman younger than 35 in good health and CMV-seropositive. The chain carries TRBV6-6 and TRBJ1-1; D call uncertain. The sample comprised PBMCs. This CDR3 is CASSLMNTEAFF. DNA for the CDR3: TGTGCCAGCAGCCTTATGAACACTGAAGCTTTCTTT.